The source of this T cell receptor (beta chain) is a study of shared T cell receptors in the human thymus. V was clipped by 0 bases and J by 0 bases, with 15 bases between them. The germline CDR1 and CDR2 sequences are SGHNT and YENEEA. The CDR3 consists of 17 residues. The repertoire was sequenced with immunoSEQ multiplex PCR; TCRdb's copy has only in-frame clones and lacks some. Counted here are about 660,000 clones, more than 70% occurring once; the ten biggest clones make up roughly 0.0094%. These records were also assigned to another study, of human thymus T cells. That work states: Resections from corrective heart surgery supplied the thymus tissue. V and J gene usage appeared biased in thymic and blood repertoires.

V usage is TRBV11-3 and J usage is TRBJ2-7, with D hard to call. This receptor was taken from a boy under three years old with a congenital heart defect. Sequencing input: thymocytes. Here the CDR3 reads CASSLDSFSSLSYEQYF. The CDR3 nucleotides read TGTGCCAGCAGCTTAGATAGTTTCTCATCACTCTCCTACGAGCAGTACTTC.